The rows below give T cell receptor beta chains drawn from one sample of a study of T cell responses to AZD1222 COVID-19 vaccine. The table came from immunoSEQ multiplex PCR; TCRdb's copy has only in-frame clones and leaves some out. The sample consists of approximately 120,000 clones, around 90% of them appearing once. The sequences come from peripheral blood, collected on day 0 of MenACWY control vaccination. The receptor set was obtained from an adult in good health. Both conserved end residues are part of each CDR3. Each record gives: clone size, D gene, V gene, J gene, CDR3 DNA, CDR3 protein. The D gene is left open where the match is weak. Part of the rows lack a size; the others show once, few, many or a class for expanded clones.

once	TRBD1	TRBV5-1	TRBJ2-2	TGCGCCAGCAGCTTGTTTGGGACAGGGGCCGGGGAGCTGTTTTTT	CASSLFGTGAGELFF
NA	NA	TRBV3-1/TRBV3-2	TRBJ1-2	TGTGCCAGCAGCCAATTAAGAGGCATGTACACCTTC	CASSQLRGMYTF
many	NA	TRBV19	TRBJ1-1	TGTGCCAGTACCCACAGGGAGGGCACTGAAGCTTTCTTT	CASTHREGTEAFF
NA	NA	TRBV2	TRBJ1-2	TGTGCCAGCAGTGAAGGGCAGGGGACTGGCTACACCTTC	CASSEGQGTGYTF
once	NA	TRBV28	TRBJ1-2	TGTGCCAGCAGTGCCCCCGGGGGACTCTATGGCTACACCTTC	CASSAPGGLYGYTF
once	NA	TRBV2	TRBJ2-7	TGTGCCAGCAGTGAAGGGGTCACCTCCTACGAGCAGTACTTC	CASSEGVTSYEQYF
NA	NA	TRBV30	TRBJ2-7	TGTGCCTGGAGGGGGCAGGGAGTATCCTACGAGCAGTACTTC	CAWRGQGVSYEQYF
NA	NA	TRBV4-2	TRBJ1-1	TGTGCCAGCAGACTGCAGGGAGACACTGAAGCTTTCTTT	CASRLQGDTEAFF
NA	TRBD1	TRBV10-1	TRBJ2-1	TGCGCCACCGGGACAGCCCTAAATGAGCAGTTCTTC	CATGTALNEQFF
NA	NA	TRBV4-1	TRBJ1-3	TGCGCCAGCAGCCAAGATCCACGGAGCTCTGGAAACACCATATATTTT	CASSQDPRSSGNTIYF
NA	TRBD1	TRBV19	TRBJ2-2	TGTGCCAGTAGTACTCGGACAGGGGGCCTCACCGGGGAGCTGTTTTTT	CASSTRTGGLTGELFF
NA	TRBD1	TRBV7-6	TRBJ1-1	TGTGCCAGCAGCACGGACAGGGGCACTGAAGCTTTCTTT	CASSTDRGTEAFF
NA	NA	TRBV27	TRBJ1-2	TGTGCCAGCAGTTTAATGGGGGGAGTTGGCTACACCTTC	CASSLMGGVGYTF
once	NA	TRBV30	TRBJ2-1	TGTGCCTGGAGTGACACCCTAACCCTGCAATTCTTC	CAWSDTLTLQFF
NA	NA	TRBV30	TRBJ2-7	TGTGCCTGGAGGTGGGACCGGAGCTCCTACGAGCAGTACTTC	CAWRWDRSSYEQYF
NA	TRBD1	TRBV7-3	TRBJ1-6	TGTGCCAGCAGCCAAAGACAGGGGAATTCACCCCTCCACTTT	CASSQRQGNSPLHF
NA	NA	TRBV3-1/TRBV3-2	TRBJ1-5	TGTGCCAGCAGCCAAGGTTATAGCAATCAGCCCCAGCATTTT	CASSQGYSNQPQHF
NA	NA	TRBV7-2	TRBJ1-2	TGTGCCAGCAGCTTAGCGCCCCGACCACCAGAGGGCTACACCTTC	CASSLAPRPPEGYTF
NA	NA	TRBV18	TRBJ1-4	TGTGCCAGCTCACCACGGGCAGCCGTTGCAACTAATGAAAAACTGTTTTTT	CASSPRAAVATNEKLFF
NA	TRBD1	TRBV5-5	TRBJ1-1	TGTGCCAGCAGCCCGCCGGTCCGGGACAGGGGGCGAACTGAAGCTTTCTTT	CASSPPVRDRGRTEAFF
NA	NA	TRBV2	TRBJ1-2	TGTGCCAGCAGTGAACGGGGGTACGATGGCTACACCTTC	CASSERGYDGYTF
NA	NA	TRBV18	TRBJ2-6	TGTGCCAGCTCACCGTCTGGGGCCAACGTCCTGACTTTC	CASSPSGANVLTF
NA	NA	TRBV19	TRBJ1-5	TGTGCTACTACTGTTGACAGAAATCAGCCCCAGCATTTT	CATTVDRNQPQHF
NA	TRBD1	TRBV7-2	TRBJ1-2	TGTGCCAGCAGCAGCGGGACAGGGTTTTATGGCTACACCTTC	CASSSGTGFYGYTF
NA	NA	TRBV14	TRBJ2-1	TGTGCCAGCAGCCATGTTGGGGGTCTTGTAGTAGATGAGCAGTTCTTC	CASSHVGGLVVDEQFF
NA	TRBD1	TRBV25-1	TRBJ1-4	TGTGCCAGCTCCTTGACAGGGCCCTGGATGGGGGAAAAACTGTTTTTT	CASSLTGPWMGEKLFF
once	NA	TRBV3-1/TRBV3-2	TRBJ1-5	TGTGCCAGCAGCCGAGACCCGAGGAGCAATCAGCCCCAGCATTTT	CASSRDPRSNQPQHF
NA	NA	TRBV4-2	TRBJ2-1	TGTGCCAGCAGCCAAGATTTAGGGAGCTCCTACAATGAGCAGTTCTTC	CASSQDLGSSYNEQFF
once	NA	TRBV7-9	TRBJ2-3	TGTGCCAGCAGTCTTTGGACTGGTTCATATCATACGCAGTATTTT	CASSLWTGSYHTQYF
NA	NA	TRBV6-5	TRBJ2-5	TGTGCCAGCAGGGCGGGCGAGACCCAGTACTTC	CASRAGETQYF
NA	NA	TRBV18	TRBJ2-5	TGTGCCAGCTCACCAACGGGGGAAGAGACCCAGTACTTC	CASSPTGEETQYF
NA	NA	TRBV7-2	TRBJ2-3	TGTGCCAGCAGCACCAGAGTTACGCAGTATTTT	CASSTRVTQYF
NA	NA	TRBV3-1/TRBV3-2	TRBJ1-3	TGTGCCAGCAGCCAAAGTTTCCAGTACGCTGGAAACACCATATATTTT	CASSQSFQYAGNTIYF
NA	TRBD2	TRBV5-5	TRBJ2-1	TGTGCCAGCAGCTGGGGATCGAGCGGGAGAAGGGGTGAGCAGTTCTTC	CASSWGSSGRRGEQFF
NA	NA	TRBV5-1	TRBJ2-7	TGCGCCAGCGGAGGACAGAACACCTACGAGCAGTACTTC	CASGGQNTYEQYF
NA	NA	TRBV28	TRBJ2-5	TGTGCCAGCAGTTTAGGACGAGGGGCCCGCCAAGAGACCCAGTACTTC	CASSLGRGARQETQYF
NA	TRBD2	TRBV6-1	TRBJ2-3	TGTGCCAGCAGTGAAGCTGGACTAGGGGCGGGGGATACGCAGTATTTT	CASSEAGLGAGDTQYF
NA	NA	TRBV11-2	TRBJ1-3	TGTGCCAGCAGCCTCCGGGACAGAAACACCATATATTTT	CASSLRDRNTIYF
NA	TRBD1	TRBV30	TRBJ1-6	TGTGCCTGGGTCTCAGGGGGGACAAGGGGTTCACCCCTCCACTTT	CAWVSGGTRGSPLHF
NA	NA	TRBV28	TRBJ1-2	TGTGCCAGCAGTTTATCTGGGGGTGGCTACACCTTC	CASSLSGGGYTF
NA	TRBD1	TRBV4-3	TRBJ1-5	TGCGCCAGCAGCCGAGACAGGGGGCTGGATCAGCCCCAGCATTTT	CASSRDRGLDQPQHF
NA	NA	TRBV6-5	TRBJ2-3	TGTGCCAGCAGTTACTCGTGGGCTAGCACAGATACGCAGTATTTT	CASSYSWASTDTQYF